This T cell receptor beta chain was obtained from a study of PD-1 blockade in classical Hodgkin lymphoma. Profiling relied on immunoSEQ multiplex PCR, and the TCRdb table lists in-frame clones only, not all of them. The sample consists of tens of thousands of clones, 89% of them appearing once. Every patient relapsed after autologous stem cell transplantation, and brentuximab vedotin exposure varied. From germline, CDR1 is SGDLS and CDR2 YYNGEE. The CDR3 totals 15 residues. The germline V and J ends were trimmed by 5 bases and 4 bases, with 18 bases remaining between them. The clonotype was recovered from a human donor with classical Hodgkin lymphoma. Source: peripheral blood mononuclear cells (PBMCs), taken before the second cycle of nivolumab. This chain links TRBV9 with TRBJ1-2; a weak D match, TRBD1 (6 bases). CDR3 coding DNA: TGTGCCAGCAGTCCCGCCCCCGGGACACCCTATGGCTACACCTTC. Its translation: CASSPAPGTPYGYTF.